This TCR beta chain came from a study of blood T cells in healthy people across ages. Study-level results: Age advanced and TCR beta diversity per million T cells fell, roughly linearly.

A second PCR, run for about 7 to 11 cycles, used a sample-barcoded 5' primer plus a J-beta primer mix. From the 5' RACE reads, TCRdb called clonotypes with MiXCR, one entry per CDR3 protein. The profile covers about 970,000 distinct CDR3 sequences, with just over 50% appearing a single time and 20% to 25% taken by the ten largest. About this clonotype: Its specificity is not known.

The V and J ends lost 0 bases and 8 bases respectively, with 11 bases between them. CDR1 is MNHEY, CDR2 SVGAGI, per germline. The CDR3 is 14 residues long. The sequencing sample was made of blood. The TCR comes from a woman aged 55 to 70 in good health. The chain couples TRBV6-5 to TRBJ2-1; D is uncertain. As DNA, the CDR3 is TGTGCCAGCAGTTACTCGACGGGCGGCGATGAGCAGTTCTTC. Protein: CASSYSTGGDEQFF.